This T cell receptor (beta chain) comes out of a study of blood T cell repertoires in COVID-19. At the level of the study: COVID-19 samples collected from the United States, Italy and Spain covered acute and convalescent phases. T cells, B-cell-depleted T cells, or PBMCs provided the cDNA or gDNA that served as material.

TCRdb keeps only in-frame clones here, not all; method: immunoSEQ multiplex PCR. The table includes about 42,000 clones, 79% detected once. The germline gives CDR1 MDHEN, CDR2 SYDVKM. The V and J ends lost 9 bases and 1 base, in that order; junction bases with no gene match: 7. CDR3 length: 15 residues. V gene TRBV28 combines with J gene TRBJ1-2; TRBD1 matches at 11 bases. This TCR was sampled from a woman older than 75 with acute or convalescent COVID-19. The sequenced sample consisted of peripheral blood. The CDR3 protein is CASFPGQGVNYGYTF. CDR3 coding DNA: TGTGCCAGTTTCCCGGGACAGGGGGTTAACTATGGCTACACCTTC.